A single sample is the source of the 18 T cell receptor beta chains below, sequenced in a study of T cell responses to AZD1222 COVID-19 vaccine. Clones were read by immunoSEQ multiplex PCR, and TCRdb kept only the in-frame ones, dropping some. The sample consists of fewer than 85,000 clones, just over 90% of them appearing once. The source material was peripheral blood, sampled on day 0 of MenACWY control vaccination. Receptors were obtained from an adult in good health.

V gene TRBV3-1 (or the pseudogene TRBV3-2) combines with J gene TRBJ2-1, with a weak D call TRBD2 (5 bases). Germline V lookup: CDR1 LGHDT, CDR2 YNNKEL (reference sequence). There are 11 residues in the CDR3. Trimming cost V 9 bases and J 10 bases, with 13 bases left between them. The CDR3 here is CARIARREQFF. The CDR3 nucleotides are TGTGCCAGAATAGCGAGGAGGGAGCAGTTCTTC.

As concerns this clone: Other DNA sequences in the same sample also yield this CDR3. V is TRBV19 and J is TRBJ2-7, with 7 bases identical to TRBD1. In germline, CDR1 is LNHDA, CDR2 SQIVND (reference sequence). The CDR3 consists of 12 residues. V trimming: 4 bases; J trimming: 4 bases; junction bases outside the gene matches: 1. For the CDR3, the DNA is TGTGCCAGTAGTAGGGGACAGTACGAGCAGTACTTC. Translation gives CASSRGQYEQYF.

This rearrangement joins TRBV2 to TRBJ1-2; possible D gene TRBD1, 6 bases. Trimming took off 5 bases at V and 9 bases at J, with 19 bases between the two ends. Germline CDR1 is SNHLY and CDR2 is FYNNEI. The CDR3 is made up of 14 amino acids. Written as DNA, the CDR3 is TGTGCCAGCAGTACAGGGATCAACTATGTTAGCTACACCTTC. Translating gives CASSTGINYVSYTF.

V gene TRBV12-3 or TRBV12-4 combines with J gene TRBJ1-2; D is ambiguous. The V gene lost 3 bases and the J gene lost 8 bases, with 10 bases spanning the gap. The CDR3 spans 12 residues. The CDR3: CASSFSGYGYTF. CDR3 in DNA: TGTGCCAGCAGTTTTTCGGGTTACGGCTACACCTTC.

This clone was observed a few times. The genes are TRBV19 and TRBJ1-1; D unclear. Germline CDR1 and CDR2: LNHDA and SQIVND (reference sequence). The CDR3 runs 13 residues. Between the trimmed V and J ends, which lost 3 bases and 6 bases, there was a span of 11 bases. The CDR3 sequence: CASSMLDVPEAFF. CDR3 sequence (DNA): TGTGCCAGTAGTATGTTGGACGTTCCTGAAGCTTTCTTT.

This clone appeared once. The chain combines TRBV6-6 with TRBJ2-2; no firm D call. Trimming removed 2 bases at V and 6 bases at J, with 4 bases between. The CDR3 runs to 12 residues. Germline CDR1 and CDR2: MNHNY and SVGAGI (reference sequence). CDR3 nucleotide sequence: TGTGCCAGCAGTTACAGGGCCGGGGAGCTGTTTTTT. It encodes CASSYRAGELFF.

This clone showed up just a few times. The chain recombines TRBV25-1 with TRBJ1-2; D unclear. Germline V gives CDR1 MGHDK, CDR2 SYGVNS. The CDR3 has 14 residues. The V and J ends lost 3 bases and 3 bases respectively, with 11 bases between them. This CDR3 is CASSESGSHYGYTF. The CDR3 DNA sequence: TGTGCCAGCAGTGAGAGCGGCAGCCACTATGGCTACACCTTC.

This chain uses TRBV19 with TRBJ2-3; D not resolved. The CDR3 is made up of 13 amino acids. V was pared by 3 bases and J by 4 bases, with 8 bases between. The germline V gene encodes CDR1 LNHDA and CDR2 SQIVND (reference sequence). CDR3 sequence reads: CASSIDGADTQYF. The CDR3 DNA reads TGTGCCAGTAGTATTGACGGAGCAGATACGCAGTATTTT. Combining the CDR3 with reference TRBV19 and TRBJ2-3 gives the whole variable domain DGGITQSPKYLFRKEGQNVTLSCEQNLNHDAMYWYRQDPGQGLRLIYYSQIVNDFQKGDIAEGYSVSREKKESFPLTVTSAQKNPTAFYLCASSIDGADTQYFGPGTRLTVL.

The V call is TRBV9, the J call TRBJ2-1; D may be TRBD2 (5 bases). This CDR3 spans 16 amino acids. Germline assignment: CDR1 SGDLS and CDR2 YYNGEE. Trimming pared 0 bases from V and 3 bases from J, leaving 13 bases between. CDR3: CASSVDAGSYYNEQFF. Written as DNA, the CDR3 is TGTGCCAGCAGCGTAGATGCGGGTTCGTACTACAATGAGCAGTTCTTC. Full variable domain (outside the CDR3, taken from reference TRBV9 and TRBJ2-1): DSGVTQTPKHLITATGQRVTLRCSPRSGDLSVYWYQQSLDQGLQFLIQYYNGEERAKGNILERFSAQQFPDLHSELNLSSLELGDSALYFCASSVDAGSYYNEQFFGPGTRLTVL.

The genes are TRBV7-3 and TRBJ2-3, with D tentatively TRBD1 or TRBD2 (5 bases each). The CDR3 totals 12 residues. The germline V and J ends were trimmed by 5 bases and 6 bases, with 9 bases remaining between them. Germline CDR1 and CDR2: SGHTA and FQGTGA. The CDR3 region has the DNA TGTGCCAGCAGCGAGGGGTTTGATACGCAGTATTTT. This codes for CASSEGFDTQYF.

The chain links TRBV9 to TRBJ1-3, with TRBD1 matching 9 bases. Germline V gene data show CDR1 as SGDLS and CDR2 as YYNGEE. The V segment lost 0 bases and the J segment 5 bases; nucleotides outside the gene matches: 12. This CDR3 is 18 amino acids long. CDR3 nucleotide sequence: TGTGCCAGCAGCGTAGATCCTGCGGGGACAGGGTTACGAAACACCATATATTTT. Protein product: CASSVDPAGTGLRNTIYF.

This sequence joins TRBV12-3 or TRBV12-4 and TRBJ2-7; 7 positions agree with TRBD2. This CDR3 is 12 amino acids long. The V gene end was trimmed by 3 bases and the J gene end by 6 bases; junction bases not matched to a gene: 2. The CDR3 reads CASSLGGFEQYF. For the CDR3, the DNA is TGTGCCAGCAGTTTGGGGGGGTTCGAGCAGTACTTC.

This clone was recorded only once. The chain couples TRBV29-1 to TRBJ1-5; no clear D. This CDR3 has 13 residues. V lost 4 bases, J lost 4 bases, and 11 bases lay in between. Germline assignment: CDR1 SQVTM and CDR2 ANQGSEA. In nucleotides, the CDR3 is TGCAGCGTTGTCCCGGACGGGAATCAGCCCCAGCATTTT. It translates to CSVVPDGNQPQHF.

The chain links TRBV28 to TRBJ1-5; D is possibly TRBD1 (6 bases). CDR1 and CDR2 (germline): MDHEN, SYDVKM. V lost 6 bases and J lost 2, with 17 bases in between. This CDR3 is built from 16 residues. For the CDR3, the DNA is TGTGCCAGCAGCTCCCATGAGGGGGGAGGCAATCAGCCCCAGCATTTT. Protein sequence: CASSSHEGGGNQPQHF. Full variable domain (rest looked up from reference TRBV28 and TRBJ1-5): DVKVTQSSRYLVKRTGEKVFLECVQDMDHENMFWYRQDPGLGLRLIYFSYDVKMKEKGDIPEGYSVSREKKERFSLILESASTNQTSMYLCASSSHEGGGNQPQHFGDGTRLSIL.

The chain is built from TRBV29-1 and TRBJ2-3; perhaps TRBD2 as D (5 bases). The CDR3 consists of 13 residues. Looked up from germline, CDR1 is SQVTM and CDR2 is ANQGSEA. Trimming stripped 7 bases from V and 4 bases from J, with 15 bases between. The DNA of the CDR3 is TGCAGCGCCTGCCCGGGGTCAGCAGATACGCAGTATTTT. It codes for CSACPGSADTQYF.

The chain's CDR3 is CASRLALTNEKLFF. In DNA form, the CDR3 reads TGTGCCAGCAGGCTCGCGTTAACTAATGAAAAACTGTTTTTT. V and J are TRBV6-6 and TRBJ1-4, with no clear D. Per the germline V gene, CDR1 is MNHNY and CDR2 is SVGAGI (reference sequence). The CDR3 covers 14 residues. Trimming took 6 bases from V and 1 from J, leaving 9 bases between them.

The chain joins TRBV19 to TRBJ2-7; no definite D call. The length of the CDR3 is 13 residues. V was clipped by 4 bases and J by 1 base, with 8 bases between them. Germline V gene lookup returns CDR1 LNHDA and CDR2 SQIVND (reference sequence). The CDR3 nucleotides are TGTGCCAGTAGTAACAGACCATCCTACGAGCAGTACTTC. Amino acids: CASSNRPSYEQYF.

This clone was detected only once. The CDR3 DNA is TGTGCCAGCAGCGCGGGACCCGTGGGAATGCAGCCCCAGCATTTT. Protein product: CASSAGPVGMQPQHF. The rearrangement uses TRBV9 and TRBJ1-5, with D perhaps matching TRBD1 (5 bases). Trimming left V 3 bases short and J 7 bases short, with 17 bases between. Germline V gene data show CDR1 as SGDLS and CDR2 as YYNGEE. The CDR3 is 15 residues long.